Presented here are 18 T cell receptor beta chains from one specimen sequenced in a study of T cell changes during pregnancy in multiple sclerosis. The repertoire was sequenced with immunoSEQ multiplex PCR; TCRdb's copy has only in-frame clones and lacks some. The sample has 29,000 or so clones, roughly nine tenths seen once. The specimen was CD8+ T cells from peripheral blood mononuclear cells, collected in the second trimester of pregnancy. Receptor source: a female donor with multiple sclerosis, enrolled in a pregnancy study.

The V gene is TRBV11-1, the J gene TRBJ2-7; D is uncertain. Trimming removed 1 base from V and 0 bases from J, with 7 bases in between. CDR1 SGHAT and CDR2 FQDESV come from the germline V gene (reference sequence). The CDR3 runs 14 residues. CDR3 nucleotide sequence: TGTGCCAGCAGCTTAGAGCCGAGCTCCTACGAGCAGTACTTC. Its protein is CASSLEPSSYEQYF.

In regard to this clone: The junction departs from the called germline gene at one end, perhaps through a read error. The chain has TRBV4-1 and TRBJ2-7; D gene unclear. The CDR3 contains 15 residues. Germline V gene data show CDR1 as MGHRA and CDR2 as YSYEKL. CDR3 sequence reads: CAGSQGYGLSYEQYF. DNA of the CDR3: TGCGCCGGCAGCCAAGGCTATGGGCTGTCCTACGAGCAGTACTTC.

The V call is TRBV27, the J call TRBJ2-1, with 9 bases matching TRBD1. The length of the CDR3 is 15 residues. Germline V gives CDR1 MNHEY, CDR2 SMNVEV (reference sequence). Losses at the gene ends were 4 bases for V and 3 bases for J; bases not matched to a gene: 4. The CDR3 here is CASSSQGALYNEQFF. DNA for the CDR3: TGTGCCAGCAGTTCACAGGGGGCCCTCTACAATGAGCAGTTCTTC.

The CDR3 region is CASSISLNQPQHF. The CDR3 nucleotides read TGTGCCAGTAGTATATCCCTTAATCAGCCCCAGCATTTT. The chain joins TRBV19 to TRBJ1-5; no clear D. Trimming took off 2 bases at V and 4 bases at J, with 6 bases between the two ends. This CDR3 spans 13 amino acids. The germline gives CDR1 LNHDA, CDR2 SQIVND (reference sequence).

The V and J genes are TRBV28 and TRBJ2-5, with D unresolved. Trimming stripped 5 bases from V and 5 bases from J, with 18 bases between. The CDR3 covers 15 residues. Germline V gene sequence: CDR1 MDHEN, CDR2 SYDVKM. CDR3 nucleotides: TGTGCCAGCAGTGCGCCCTGGTCATCCATCGAGACCCAGTACTTC. This sequence encodes CASSAPWSSIETQYF. Combining the CDR3 with reference TRBV28 and TRBJ2-5 gives the whole variable domain DVKVTQSSRYLVKRTGEKVFLECVQDMDHENMFWYRQDPGLGLRLIYFSYDVKMKEKGDIPEGYSVSREKKERFSLILESASTNQTSMYLCASSAPWSSIETQYFGPGTRLLVL.

The J gene is TRBJ2-7, the V gene TRBV5-1; 10 positions agree with TRBD1. CDR3 length: 16 amino acids. J gave up 5 bases and V 3 bases, and 11 bases lay outside the gene matches. Germline lookup yields CDR1 SGHRS and CDR2 YFSETQ. CDR3 residues: CASSYTTGTGVNEQYF. The DNA for the CDR3 is TGCGCCAGCAGCTATACCACCGGGACAGGGGTCAACGAGCAGTACTTC.

This clone was picked up one time. CDR3 coding DNA: TGTGCCAGCAGCCCCGGGACTCAAGAGACCCAGTACTTC. Its protein is CASSPGTQETQYF. V is TRBV7-6 and J is TRBJ2-5; possible D gene TRBD2, 6 bases. This CDR3 has 13 amino acids. In germline, CDR1 is SGHVS, CDR2 FNYEAQ. Trimming pared 5 bases from V and 2 bases from J, leaving 9 bases between. Full variable domain (rest looked up from reference TRBV7-6 and TRBJ2-5): GAGVSQSPRYKVTKRGQDVALRCDPISGHVSLYWYRQALGQGPEFLTYFNYEAQQDKSGLPNDRFSAERPEGSISTLTIQRTEQRDSAMYRCASSPGTQETQYFGPGTRLLVL.

The J gene is TRBJ1-2, the V gene TRBV11-2; 7 nucleotides line up with TRBD1. With V trimmed by 0 bases and J by 4 bases, 2 bases remained unmatched. The CDR3 extends over 14 amino acids. The V gene's germline CDR1 is SGHAT and CDR2 FQNNGV. CDR3 sequence reads: CASSLEGTVYGYTF. As DNA, the CDR3 is TGTGCCAGCAGCTTAGAAGGGACAGTCTATGGCTACACCTTC. Variable domain in full (rest from reference TRBV11-2 and TRBJ1-2): EAGVAQSPRYKIIEKRQSVAFWCNPISGHATLYWYQQILGQGPKLLIQFQNNGVVDDSQLPKDRFSAERLKGVDSTLKIQPAKLEDSAVYLCASSLEGTVYGYTFGSGTRLTVV.

The chain recombines TRBV4-1 with TRBJ1-3, with D maybe TRBD1 (5 bases). CDR1 is MGHRA, CDR2 YSYEKL, per germline. Deletions cut 2 bases from V and 4 bases from J, with 9 bases between. CDR3 size: 14 residues. CDR3 nucleotide sequence: TGCGCCAGCAGCCAATTCCAGGGCGGAAACACCATATATTTT. This translates into CASSQFQGGNTIYF.

This clone was picked up one time. The chain is built from TRBV28 and TRBJ2-5; no firm D call. Between the trimmed V and J ends, which lost 7 bases and 5 bases, there was a span of 17 bases. The CDR3 is 14 amino acids. CDR1 MDHEN and CDR2 SYDVKM come from the germline V gene. Written as DNA, the CDR3 is TGTGCCAGCAATGGCGGCCGTCTGTCGGAGACCCAGTACTTC. Translating gives CASNGGRLSETQYF.

This chain joins TRBV6-5 and TRBJ2-2, with 7 nucleotides matching TRBD1. This CDR3 spans 15 amino acids. The germline gives CDR1 MNHEY, CDR2 SVGAGI. With 8 bases clipped from V and 2 bases from J, the junction kept 8 bases outside the gene matches. As DNA, the CDR3 is TGTGCCAGCCACCCCGGGACAGTTAACACCGGGGAGCTGTTTTTT. Protein sequence: CASHPGTVNTGELFF.

The gene calls are TRBV28 and TRBJ1-2; unclear D gene. V was clipped by 3 bases and J by 8 bases, with 7 bases between them. CDR3 length equals 11 residues. Germline V gene sequence: CDR1 MDHEN, CDR2 SYDVKM. The DNA of the CDR3 is TGTGCCAGCAGTTTCGGGGTAGGCTACACCTTC. Translation gives CASSFGVGYTF.

Note on this clone: The sample has other DNA sequences that encode this CDR3 too. The chain has TRBV27 and TRBJ2-7; weak D call: TRBD1 (6 bases). This CDR3 is 12 amino acids long. Trimming cost V 5 bases and J 3 bases, with 8 bases left between them. Per germline, CDR1 MNHEY and CDR2 SMNVEV (reference sequence). The chain's CDR3 is CASSPQGYEQYF. CDR3 DNA: TGTGCCAGCAGTCCACAGGGCTACGAGCAGTACTTC.

This chain joins TRBV27 and TRBJ1-1; no firm D call. The CDR3 loop spans 13 amino acids. Trimming removed 1 base at V and 1 base at J, with 4 bases between. The germline V gene has CDR1 MNHEY and CDR2 SMNVEV (reference sequence). CDR3 bases: TGTGCCAGCAGTTTATGGGCGAACACTGAAGCTTTCTTT. Translating it yields CASSLWANTEAFF.

J is TRBJ2-7 and V is TRBV19, with a tentative D call TRBD1 (5 bases). Germline CDR1 and CDR2: LNHDA and SQIVND (reference sequence). The V end lost 3 bases, the J end lost 3 bases, and 9 bases lay between the germline ends. The CDR3 covers 13 residues. The CDR3 bases are TGTGCCAGTAGTATCCGGACAAGCTACGAGCAGTACTTC. Translated: CASSIRTSYEQYF.

The chain joins TRBV7-9 to TRBJ1-2, with a tentative D call TRBD1 (5 bases). The V gene lost 4 bases and the J gene lost 0 bases, with 12 bases spanning the gap. The CDR3 length is 15 residues. Germline V gene lookup returns CDR1 SEHNR and CDR2 FQNEAQ (reference sequence). The CDR3 DNA is TGTGCCAGCAGCTATCTACAGGACCCTAACTATGGCTACACCTTC. Its translation is CASSYLQDPNYGYTF.

The J gene is TRBJ1-4, the V gene TRBV5-6, with D hard to call. Germline V gene lookup returns CDR1 SGHDT and CDR2 YYEEEE. This CDR3 comprises 14 residues. V lost 7 bases and J 5 bases, leaving 15 bases between the germline ends. CDR3: CASRPGAVNEKLFF. The CDR3 coding sequence is TGTGCCAGCCGCCCCGGAGCCGTCAATGAAAAACTGTTTTTT.

This clone turned up a few times. The chain uses TRBV18 and TRBJ1-2, with D hard to call. Germline V gene data show CDR1 as KGHSH and CDR2 as LQKENI. V lost 6 bases and J lost 0, with 8 bases in between. The CDR3 contains 13 residues. The CDR3 sequence: CASSQLPNYGYTF. The CDR3 DNA follows: TGTGCCAGCTCCCAACTCCCTAACTATGGCTACACCTTC.